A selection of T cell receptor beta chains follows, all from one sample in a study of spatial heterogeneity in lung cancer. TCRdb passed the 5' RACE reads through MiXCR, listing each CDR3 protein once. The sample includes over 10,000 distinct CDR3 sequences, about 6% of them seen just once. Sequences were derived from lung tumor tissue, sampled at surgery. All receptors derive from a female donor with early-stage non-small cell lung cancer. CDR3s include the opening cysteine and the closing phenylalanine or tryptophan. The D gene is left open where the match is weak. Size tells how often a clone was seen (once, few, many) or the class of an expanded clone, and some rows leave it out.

CDR3nt: TGTGCCAGTAGGCTATTCGCGAACACCGGGGAGCTGTTTTTT
CDR3aa: CASRLFANTGELFF
abundance: many
d_gene: NA
j_gene: TRBJ2-2
v_gene: TRBV19

CDR3nt: TGCAGCGTTGCCTCGGGACTCGCTGAGCAGTTCTTC
CDR3aa: CSVASGLAEQFF
abundance: many
d_gene: NA
j_gene: TRBJ2-1
v_gene: TRBV29-1

CDR3nt: TGCGCCAGCAGCTTGGCCGGGGCTAGCGTCAGCACCGGGGAGCTGTTTTTT
CDR3aa: CASSLAGASVSTGELFF
abundance: many
d_gene: NA
j_gene: TRBJ2-2
v_gene: TRBV5-1

CDR3nt: TGTGCCAGCACCTCCTTCCACTTC
CDR3aa: CASTSFHF
abundance: many
d_gene: NA
j_gene: TRBJ2-4
v_gene: TRBV7-9

CDR3nt: TGTGCCAGCACCGGAACGACGGGGTACTCTGGAAACACCATATATTTT
CDR3aa: CASTGTTGYSGNTIYF
abundance: many
d_gene: NA
j_gene: TRBJ1-3
v_gene: TRBV5-5

CDR3nt: TGCAGTGCCTTAGCACGCGAGACCCAGTACTTC
CDR3aa: CSALARETQYF
abundance: many
d_gene: NA
j_gene: TRBJ2-5
v_gene: TRBV20-1

CDR3nt: TGTGCCAGCAGCTCGCCAGCCGGGTCTTACAATGAGCAGTTCTTC
CDR3aa: CASSSPAGSYNEQFF
abundance: NA
d_gene: NA
j_gene: TRBJ2-1
v_gene: TRBV5-4

CDR3nt: TGTGCCAGCAGCCAACCGACTGGGGCCAACGTCCTGACTTTC
CDR3aa: CASSQPTGANVLTF
abundance: many
d_gene: NA
j_gene: TRBJ2-6
v_gene: TRBV4-2

CDR3nt: TGTGCCAGCAGCTTGGGGGGTGCATACACAGATACGCAGTATTTT
CDR3aa: CASSLGGAYTDTQYF
abundance: many
d_gene: NA
j_gene: TRBJ2-3
v_gene: TRBV5-4

CDR3nt: TGTGCCAGCAGCACTAGGGGGGGCTCCGAGCAGTACTTC
CDR3aa: CASSTRGGSEQYF
abundance: many
d_gene: NA
j_gene: TRBJ2-7
v_gene: TRBV11-2

CDR3nt: TGTGCCAGCAGTTACTCACCCACAGGGAACAATGAGCAGTTCTTC
CDR3aa: CASSYSPTGNNEQFF
abundance: many
d_gene: NA
j_gene: TRBJ2-1
v_gene: TRBV6-5

CDR3nt: TGTGCCAGCGGACCGGGACAAATCTACGAGCAGTACTTC
CDR3aa: CASGPGQIYEQYF
abundance: many
d_gene: NA
j_gene: TRBJ2-7
v_gene: TRBV27

CDR3nt: TGTGCCAGCAGTTCAAGGACTAGCGGGGCCACAGATACGCAGTATTTT
CDR3aa: CASSSRTSGATDTQYF
abundance: many
d_gene: TRBD2
j_gene: TRBJ2-3
v_gene: TRBV7-6

CDR3nt: TGTGCCACCAGTGTCCCTGGGGGGGCCGAGCTGTTTTTT
CDR3aa: CATSVPGGAELFF
abundance: many
d_gene: NA
j_gene: TRBJ2-2
v_gene: TRBV24-1

CDR3nt: TGTGCCAGCAGCTTAAGGGCCCCTAATGAAAAACTGTTTTTT
CDR3aa: CASSLRAPNEKLFF
abundance: many
d_gene: NA
j_gene: TRBJ1-4
v_gene: TRBV7-9

CDR3nt: TGTGCCAGCAGTCACAGGATCTATGGCTACACCTTC
CDR3aa: CASSHRIYGYTF
abundance: NA
d_gene: NA
j_gene: TRBJ1-2
v_gene: TRBV6-5

CDR3nt: TGTGCCAGCAGACGAGGACGGGACAGGGTCCCCTTGGCCCAGTACTTC
CDR3aa: CASRRGRDRVPLAQYF
abundance: medium-sized
d_gene: TRBD1
j_gene: TRBJ2-5
v_gene: TRBV28

CDR3nt: TGTGCCAGCGGGAATCGACAGACCCACGAGCAGTACTTC
CDR3aa: CASGNRQTHEQYF
abundance: NA
d_gene: NA
j_gene: TRBJ2-7
v_gene: TRBV3-1

CDR3nt: TGCGCCAGCAGCTCACCCCCCCGGGGGGGGTACAATGAGCAGTTCTTC
CDR3aa: CASSSPPRGGYNEQFF
abundance: many
d_gene: TRBD2
j_gene: TRBJ2-1
v_gene: TRBV5-1

CDR3nt: TGTGCCAGCAGGGGGAGGGTGAGGAGTAATCAGCCCCAGCATTTT
CDR3aa: CASRGRVRSNQPQHF
abundance: many
d_gene: NA
j_gene: TRBJ1-5
v_gene: TRBV28

CDR3nt: TGTGCCAGCAGTGGGACCGCAGGAGGTACGAGGCAGTACTTC
CDR3aa: CASSGTAGGTRQYF
abundance: many
d_gene: NA
j_gene: TRBJ2-7
v_gene: TRBV2

CDR3nt: TGCGTCAGCAGCTGGGGACAGGGTGAGAATGGCTACACCTTC
CDR3aa: CVSSWGQGENGYTF
abundance: many
d_gene: TRBD1
j_gene: TRBJ1-2
v_gene: TRBV5-1

CDR3nt: TGTGCCAGCAGGCCCCTAGACGCACGGTTAAGATATGGCTACACCTTC
CDR3aa: CASRPLDARLRYGYTF
abundance: many
d_gene: NA
j_gene: TRBJ1-2
v_gene: TRBV5-6

CDR3nt: TGTGCCAGCAGCTTAGGACTCGCGGGGGAGACCCAGTACTTC
CDR3aa: CASSLGLAGETQYF
abundance: many
d_gene: NA
j_gene: TRBJ2-5
v_gene: TRBV7-9

CDR3nt: TGCGCCAGCAGCCCGGGGCGTTGGGGGCGAGGATGGACTGAAGCTTTCTTT
CDR3aa: CASSPGRWGRGWTEAFF
abundance: many
d_gene: NA
j_gene: TRBJ1-1
v_gene: TRBV5-1

CDR3nt: TGTGCCAGCAGCTTCCAACTCGGACAGGGCTACGAGCAGTACTTC
CDR3aa: CASSFQLGQGYEQYF
abundance: many
d_gene: TRBD1
j_gene: TRBJ2-7
v_gene: TRBV6-5

CDR3nt: TGTGCTAGCAGTCCTATGGAGGACTCCTACACCGGGGAGCTGTTTTTT
CDR3aa: CASSPMEDSYTGELFF
abundance: medium-sized
d_gene: NA
j_gene: TRBJ2-2
v_gene: TRBV7-7

CDR3nt: TGCGCCAGCAGCCAAGTGGGAGCGGGGGGGCCGAAGGTAGAGACCCAGTACTTC
CDR3aa: CASSQVGAGGPKVETQYF
abundance: many
d_gene: TRBD2
j_gene: TRBJ2-5
v_gene: TRBV4-1

CDR3nt: TGTGCCAGCAGTTTACGGGTCGCCTCACCCCTCCACTTT
CDR3aa: CASSLRVASPLHF
abundance: many
d_gene: NA
j_gene: TRBJ1-6
v_gene: TRBV28